Listed below are T cell receptor beta chains from one sample, sequenced in a study of OX40 agonist ivuxolimab in advanced cancers. Clones were read by immunoSEQ multiplex PCR, and TCRdb kept only the in-frame ones, dropping some. Of roughly 80,000 clones listed, 93% were seen once; the top ten hold around 15%. This specimen was CD4+ or CD8+ T cells sorted from blood, taken in a trial of the OX40 agonist ivuxolimab. Receptors originate from an adult with an advanced solid tumor such as melanoma, head and neck, liver or kidney cancer. The conserved cysteine and the conserved F or W are not part of the CDR3 here.

J: TRBJ2-7; V: TRBV27; CDR3: ASSRDSRGEQY
J: TRBJ2-2; V: TRBV29-1; CDR3: SVEILHTENTGELF
J: TRBJ2-5; V: TRBV9; CDR3: ASSVWATGTGKETQY
J: TRBJ1-2; V: TRBV4-3; CDR3: ASSQDRAFLGGYGYT
J: TRBJ1-1; V: TRBV14; CDR3: ASSQERPAEAEAF
J: TRBJ2-7; V: TRBV7-6; CDR3: ASSLGSLVQGNYEQY
J: TRBJ1-2; V: TRBV6-4; CDR3: ASSDTRDRGLGYT
J: TRBJ2-7; V: TRBV19; CDR3: ASSSSHVYEQY
J: TRBJ2-7; V: TRBV4-1; CDR3: ASSQVGGTVAYEQY
J: TRBJ1-1; V: TRBV6-5; CDR3: ATEVDTEAF
J: TRBJ1-5; V: TRBV10-2; CDR3: ASSGNPRASQPQH
J: TRBJ2-7; V: TRBV11-2; CDR3: ASSLFAKSSYEQY
J: TRBJ1-1; V: TRBV9; CDR3: ASSVGASANTEAF
J: TRBJ1-5; V: TRBV6-6; CDR3: ASRHRGFSNQPQH
J: TRBJ1-5; V: TRBV27; CDR3: ASSPDGFDNQPQH
J: TRBJ1-5; V: TRBV27; CDR3: ASSLGLDQPQH
J: TRBJ2-7; V: TRBV28; CDR3: ASSLGQGTGYEQY
J: TRBJ2-7; V: TRBV2; CDR3: ASSEEVGAYEQY
J: TRBJ2-2; V: TRBV4-1; CDR3: ASSQPLSGPNTGELF
J: TRBJ1-4; V: TRBV9; CDR3: ASSATGATNEKLF
J: TRBJ2-1; V: TRBV4-2; CDR3: ASSPLAGSNEQF
J: TRBJ2-7; V: TRBV7-6; CDR3: ASSLEQGGHEQY
J: TRBJ2-5; V: TRBV4-3; CDR3: ASSKGLQETQY
J: TRBJ2-7; V: TRBV6-5; CDR3: ASSYFSDVLPYEQY
J: TRBJ2-3; V: TRBV11-2; CDR3: ADSGGLAETTDTQY
J: TRBJ2-7; V: TRBV29-1; CDR3: SVLVGRQSNYEQY
J: TRBJ1-3; V: TRBV9; CDR3: ASSVEMGYSGNTIY
J: TRBJ1-1; V: TRBV4-3; CDR3: ASSQEATGPTMNTEAF
J: TRBJ1-1; V: TRBV7-8; CDR3: ASSFGAFEAF